The next 20 T cell receptor beta chains were all read from a single sample in a study of blood T cell repertoires in COVID-19 (dated by TCRdb to the early 2020s). Library preparation employed the immunoSEQ multiplex PCR assay. Here the immuneACCESS table is served through TCRdb, limited to in-frame sequences with V and J called. Missing clones are a known gap in these copies; in checked studies unresolved V genes cover under half, and the rest lacks a known reason. In all, the sample holds about 130,000 clones, and 78% of those were seen once. The top ten constitute 5% to 7% of the sample. Sequencing was done on a sample of PBMCs or T cells enriched from blood (not recorded which). The receptor set was obtained from a woman aged 45-65 years who had recovered from COVID-19.

The CDR3 here is CASRTGGYGYTF. The CDR3 DNA sequence: TGTGCCAGCCGGACAGGGGGCTATGGCTACACCTTC. The V and J genes are TRBV27 and TRBJ1-2; TRBD1 matches at 10 bases. V lost 8 bases, J lost 4 bases, and 1 base stayed unmatched. The CDR3 is made up of 12 amino acids. From germline, CDR1 is MNHEY and CDR2 SMNVEV (reference sequence).

There are a few counts of this clone. The V call is TRBV5-5, the J call TRBJ1-2; 8 nucleotides match TRBD1. The CDR3 consists of 16 residues. Per germline, CDR1 SGHKS and CDR2 YYEKEE (reference sequence). V shed 4 bases and J 1 base; nucleotides not matched to a gene: 9. CDR3 coding DNA: TGTGCCAGCAGCATTGATCCGGGACAGGATAACTATGGCTACACCTTC. It is translated as CASSIDPGQDNYGYTF.

V gene TRBV6-5 combines with J gene TRBJ2-2; D call uncertain. This CDR3 spans 14 amino acids. Germline CDR1 MNHEY, CDR2 SVGAGI. V was trimmed by 7 bases and J by 1 base, leaving 10 bases between them. CDR3 bases: TGTGCCAGCAATCCGACACGGAACACCGGGGAGCTGTTTTTT. Residues: CASNPTRNTGELFF.

The chain carries TRBV3-1 (or the pseudogene TRBV3-2) and TRBJ1-3, with 8 bases that match TRBD1. V gave up 4 bases and J gave up 7 bases; unmatched junction bases: 9. From germline, CDR1 is LGHDT and CDR2 YNNKEL (reference sequence). This CDR3 has 15 amino acids. This CDR3 reads CASSRTDREVNTIYF. CDR3 bases: TGTGCCAGCAGCCGGACGGACAGGGAGGTTAACACCATATATTTT.

The chain uses TRBV4-1 and TRBJ2-5, with a weak D call TRBD1 (5 bases). Germline V gene sequence: CDR1 MGHRA, CDR2 YSYEKL. With 0 bases removed from V and 8 bases from J, the gap between germline ends came to 13 bases. The CDR3 covers 14 residues. The CDR3 region has the DNA TGCGCCAGCAGCCAAGACAGGGATGAACTCACCCAGTACTTC. Its protein product is CASSQDRDELTQYF.

This chain uses TRBV4-1 with TRBJ2-3, with 14 positions matching TRBD2. The CDR3 totals 18 residues. Germline assignment: CDR1 MGHRA and CDR2 YSYEKL. With V trimmed by 0 bases and J by 6 bases, 8 bases remained unmatched. The CDR3 nucleotides are TGCGCCAGCAGCCAAGATCTGACTAGCGGGGGGGCCGGCGATACGCAGTATTTT. Its protein is CASSQDLTSGGAGDTQYF.

V usage is TRBV10-3 and J usage is TRBJ2-1; TRBD2 matches at 7 bases. CDR1 is ENHRY, CDR2 SYGVKD, per germline. CDR3 length equals 15 residues. J gave up 9 bases and V 2 bases, and 10 bases lay outside the gene matches. The chain's CDR3 is CAISEEGLVQGEQFF. The CDR3 bases are TGTGCCATCAGTGAGGAAGGACTAGTTCAGGGTGAGCAGTTCTTC.

V gene TRBV18 combines with J gene TRBJ2-7; TRBD2 matches 10 bases. With 2 bases clipped from V and 1 base from J, the junction kept 2 bases outside the gene matches. CDR1 KGHSH and CDR2 LQKENI come from the germline V gene. The length of the CDR3 is 15 residues. In nucleotides, the CDR3 is TGTGCCAGCTCACCAGGGACTAGCGTTTCCTACGAGCAGTACTTC. Protein product: CASSPGTSVSYEQYF.

The chain carries TRBV6-5 and TRBJ2-7; D is possibly TRBD1 (6 bases). Germline CDR1 MNHEY, CDR2 SVGAGI. This CDR3 is 13 amino acids long. V was shortened by 5 bases and J by 6 bases, with 14 bases between the two germline ends. Written as DNA, the CDR3 is TGTGCCAGCAGTAGGGGGTCTGCGGGCGAGCAGTACGTC. It translates to CASSRGSAGEQYV.

This chain joins TRBV27 and TRBJ2-1, with 8 bases matching TRBD2. The length of the CDR3 is 16 residues. V lost 2 bases and J lost 5; bases outside the gene matches: 8. Germline V CDR1 and CDR2: MNHEY, SMNVEV (reference sequence). CDR3 loop: CASSLRFTSGNNEQFF. For the CDR3, the DNA is TGTGCCAGCAGTTTAAGGTTTACTAGCGGAAACAATGAGCAGTTCTTC.

The CDR3 spells CASSVGLDPGQDDYGYTF. CDR3 sequence (DNA): TGTGCCAGCAGCGTAGGACTGGACCCGGGACAGGATGACTATGGCTACACCTTC. V usage is TRBV9 and J usage is TRBJ1-2, with TRBD1 matching over 8 bases. Germline trimming cut 0 bases from V and 3 bases from J; bases unmatched to any gene: 13. The CDR3 is made up of 18 amino acids. Germline-derived CDR1 and CDR2 are SGDLS and YYNGEE.

This chain joins TRBV10-3 and TRBJ1-1; 7 bases map to TRBD1. V shed 7 bases, J shed 0 bases, and the junction held 5 bases outside the gene matches. The CDR3 is made up of 14 amino acids. Per germline, CDR1 ENHRY and CDR2 SYGVKD. The CDR3 coding sequence is TGTGCCATCACCCAGGGACAGCTGAACACTGAAGCTTTCTTT. This gives the protein CAITQGQLNTEAFF.

This clone was seen a handful of times. This chain links TRBV30 with TRBJ2-7, with D tentatively TRBD2 (7 bases). V lost 0 bases, J lost 9 bases, and 15 bases lay in between. Germline-derived CDR1 and CDR2 are GTSNPN and SVGIG (reference sequence). The CDR3 extends over 13 amino acids. CDR3 in amino acids: CAWSVRQGRGQYF. Written as DNA, the CDR3 is TGTGCCTGGAGTGTACGCCAGGGGAGGGGGCAGTACTTC.

The rearrangement links TRBV28 to TRBJ2-1; D remains unclear. V gave up 5 bases and J gave up 7 bases, with 12 bases separating them. Germline CDR1 reads MDHEN; CDR2 reads SYDVKM. The CDR3 extends over 13 amino acids. As DNA, the CDR3 is TGTGCCAGCAGTCAAAAACCGAGTAATGAGCAGTTCTTC. Its protein product is CASSQKPSNEQFF.

The rearrangement links TRBV24-1 to TRBJ2-5; D is possibly TRBD1 (6 bases). This CDR3 spans 14 amino acids. Trimming removed 8 bases from V and 1 base from J, with 13 bases in between. Germline V gene data show CDR1 as KGHDR and CDR2 as SFDVKD. CDR3 sequence: CATMASDSQETQYF. The CDR3 nucleotides read TGTGCCACCATGGCCTCGGACAGCCAAGAGACCCAGTACTTC.

This rearrangement joins TRBV10-3 to TRBJ1-2; D uncertain. This CDR3 contains 14 residues. V shed 2 bases and J shed 5 bases, with 12 bases lying between them. Germline CDR1 reads ENHRY; CDR2 reads SYGVKD. The CDR3 DNA is TGTGCCATCAGTGAGCCCGGCACAGAGTATGGCTACACCTTC. As protein: CAISEPGTEYGYTF.

V and J are TRBV5-1 and TRBJ1-2, with 10 bases that match TRBD1. The CDR3 totals 17 residues. The germline gives CDR1 SGHRS, CDR2 YFSETQ. V lost 0 bases and J lost 1; bases outside the gene matches: 6. CDR3: CASSLEGQGEGNYGYTF. The CDR3 bases are TGCGCCAGCAGCTTGGAAGGACAGGGGGAGGGTAACTATGGCTACACCTTC.

The rearrangement links TRBV7-6 to TRBJ1-3; TRBD1 matches at 9 bases. This CDR3 contains 16 residues. Germline-derived CDR1 and CDR2 are SGHVS and FNYEAQ. With V trimmed by 5 bases and J by 0 bases, 5 bases remained unmatched. CDR3: CASSLRQGDSGNTIYF. CDR3 bases: TGTGCCAGCAGCCTAAGACAGGGGGACTCTGGAAACACCATATATTTT.

The chain joins TRBV3-1 (or the pseudogene TRBV3-2) to TRBJ1-2, with D uncertain. The CDR3 is made up of 13 amino acids. The germline V gene encodes CDR1 LGHDT and CDR2 YNNKEL (reference sequence). V was trimmed by 4 bases and J by 8 bases, leaving 14 bases between them. As DNA, the CDR3 is TGTGCCAGCAGCCGGCAGGCAGGTGAGGGCTACACCTTC. This codes for CASSRQAGEGYTF.

The V call is TRBV5-1, the J call TRBJ1-2; 8 bases match TRBD1. Per germline, CDR1 SGHRS and CDR2 YFSETQ. The CDR3 is 11 residues long. V lost 5 bases and J lost 10; bases outside the gene matches: 4. CDR3 in DNA: TGCGCCAGCAGGGGGACAGGAATCTACACCTTC. Its protein is CASRGTGIYTF.